These 17 T cell receptor beta chains were sequenced from one sample in a study of blood T cells in healthy people across ages (dated by TCRdb to between 2015 and 2017). Libraries were constructed by 5' RACE. Sequencing was carried out with an Illumina HiSeq 2500. A second PCR of roughly 6 to 11 cycles was run with a J-beta primer mix and a sample-barcoded 5' primer. TCRdb applied fastp at Q25 and MiXCR to the public reads, then kept only in-frame beta chains. Entries that share a CDR3 protein sequence are merged under the most common genes and DNA. The sample table lists more than 750,000 distinct CDR3 sequences, around 29% of them with a count of one. 9.5% to 13% of the sample comes from the top ten. A further study also used this sample, focusing on T cells of mothers and their children.

The sequencing sample was made of blood. The receptors stem from a woman in her 40s in good health.

J is TRBJ2-1 and V is TRBV5-1; D might be TRBD1 (6 bases). Germline CDR1 is SGHRS and CDR2 is YFSETQ. V was cut by 4 bases and J by 10 bases, with 18 bases left in between. This CDR3 is built from 14 residues. The CDR3 reads CASSPMGAGEEQFF. The CDR3, as DNA: TGCGCCAGCAGCCCCATGGGGGCCGGAGAAGAGCAGTTCTTC.

J is TRBJ1-4 and V is TRBV28, with 10 bases aligning to TRBD1. The V gene end was trimmed by 5 bases and the J gene end by 1 base; junction bases not matched to a gene: 16. The CDR3 extends over 20 amino acids. Germline V gene lookup returns CDR1 MDHEN and CDR2 SYDVKM. CDR3 amino acids: CASSGPLVDRGFRTNEKLFF. Here the CDR3 DNA reads TGTGCCAGCAGTGGGCCACTCGTGGACAGGGGGTTCCGAACTAATGAAAAACTGTTTTTT.

In its sample, this clonotype was seen a few times. The chain employs TRBV20-1 and TRBJ2-3; D perhaps matches TRBD2 (7 bases). Germline CDR1 and CDR2: DFQATT and SNEGSKA (reference sequence). Trimming took off 7 bases at V and 5 bases at J, with 13 bases between the two ends. CDR3 length equals 12 residues. CDR3 nucleotides: TGCAGTGGGGGGGGGGCATTAGATACGCAGTATTTT. This gives the protein CSGGGALDTQYF.

The sample holds a few counts of this clonotype. The gene calls are TRBV6-2 or TRBV6-3 and TRBJ2-7, with 10 positions matching TRBD2. V lost 10 bases, J lost 0 bases, and 9 bases stayed unmatched. CDR3 length: 15 residues. Germline values: CDR1 MNHEY, CDR2 SVGEGT. CDR3 sequence reads: CATSRLAGVSYEQYF. CDR3 coding DNA: TGTGCCACCTCACGACTAGCGGGCGTCTCCTACGAGCAGTACTTC.

The chain recombines TRBV5-5 with TRBJ2-7; the D is unclear. V shed 5 bases and J shed 3 bases, with 15 bases lying between them. The CDR3 has 14 amino acids. The germline V gene has CDR1 SGHKS and CDR2 YYEKEE (reference sequence). The CDR3 protein is CASRPTGRNYEQYF. As DNA, the CDR3 is TGTGCCAGCAGACCGACCGGACGGAACTACGAGCAGTACTTC.

V is TRBV24-1 and J is TRBJ2-1; the match to TRBD1 covers 8 bases. The V segment lost 4 bases and the J segment 10 bases; nucleotides outside the gene matches: 8. The germline V gene encodes CDR1 KGHDR and CDR2 SFDVKD. This CDR3 comprises 14 residues. CDR3 in amino acids: CATSDPGTGPEQFF. Written as DNA, the CDR3 is TGTGCCACCAGTGACCCTGGGACAGGCCCCGAGCAGTTCTTC.

This clonotype was picked up many times. The chain employs TRBV7-6 and TRBJ2-7; no reliable D call. The CDR3 has 14 amino acids. The V end was cut by 5 bases, the J end by 2 bases, with 13 bases between. The germline V gene encodes CDR1 SGHVS and CDR2 FNYEAQ. CDR3 region: CASSPNTSPYEQYF. CDR3 DNA sequence: TGTGCCAGCAGCCCCAACACGAGCCCCTACGAGCAGTACTTC.

This clonotype was detected only a few times. The chain uses TRBV5-1 and TRBJ2-3; no clear D gene. The CDR3 is 16 residues long. Germline V gives CDR1 SGHRS, CDR2 YFSETQ. Trimming removed 2 bases from V and 4 bases from J, with 17 bases in between. CDR3 nucleotide sequence: TGCGCCAGCAGCTTAAACTCCGCCACGCCGGCAGATACGCAGTATTTT. Its protein product is CASSLNSATPADTQYF. The full variable domain, its missing parts supplied by reference TRBV5-1 and TRBJ2-3, is KAGVTQTPRYLIKTRGQQVTLSCSPISGHRSVSWYQQTPGQGLQFLFEYFSETQRNKGNFPGRFSGRQFSNSRSEMNVSTLELGDSALYLCASSLNSATPADTQYFGPGTRLTVL.

Turning to this clonotype: A much larger clone differs from this one at a single base, so this may be a read error. V is TRBV7-2 and J is TRBJ1-6, with D perhaps matching TRBD1 (5 bases). Looked up from germline, CDR1 is SGHTA and CDR2 is FQGNSA. The CDR3 extends over 16 amino acids. The CDR3 region is CACRGTESSYNSPLHF. The CDR3, as DNA: TGTGCCTGCAGAGGGACGGAAAGCTCCTATAATTCACCCCTCCACTTT.

Ten or more counts support this clonotype. The CDR3, as DNA: TGTGCCAGCAGTTCTCGACAGGGGGAGAGAGAGACCCAGTACTTC. Translation: CASSSRQGERETQYF. This chain uses TRBV6-2 or TRBV6-3 with TRBJ2-5; 9 bases match TRBD1. From germline, CDR1 is MNHEY and CDR2 SVGEGT. The CDR3 covers 15 residues. The trim removed 4 bases at V and 4 bases at J, leaving 7 bases unmatched.

About this clonotype itself: This may arise from a read error, as a much more abundant clone is one base away. V is TRBV9 and J is TRBJ2-7, with 8 bases fitting TRBD2. Germline CDR1 reads SGDLS; CDR2 reads YYNGEE. The CDR3 covers 14 residues. J gave up 6 bases and V 3 bases, and 8 bases lay outside the gene matches. The CDR3 DNA follows: TGTGCCAGCAGCGCCGGGGGGGAAACCTGCGAGCAGTACTTC. Translating it yields CASSAGGETCEQYF.

This clonotype was seen a handful of times. The chain employs TRBV20-1 and TRBJ1-5; 8 bases match TRBD1. Germline V lookup: CDR1 DFQATT, CDR2 SNEGSKA (reference sequence). The CDR3 totals 13 residues. V shed 6 bases and J 5 bases; nucleotides not matched to a gene: 6. CDR3 protein: CSAKDRVDQPQHF. CDR3 nucleotides: TGCAGTGCGAAGGACAGGGTAGATCAGCCCCAGCATTTT.

At least ten counts were recorded for this clonotype. The chain uses TRBV7-9 and TRBJ2-7, with 11 bases matching TRBD2. CDR3 length: 18 amino acids. Germline V CDR1 and CDR2: SEHNR, FQNEAQ (reference sequence). V was pared by 5 bases and J by 2 bases, with 14 bases of the junction left unmatched. The CDR3 loop is CASSPREAGTSGTYEQYF. CDR3 coding DNA: TGTGCCAGCAGCCCAAGGGAAGCCGGGACTAGCGGCACCTACGAGCAGTACTTC.

The genes are TRBV4-3 and TRBJ1-1, with D hard to call. Deletions cut 0 bases from V and 1 base from J, with 12 bases between. CDR3 length: 16 residues. Per the germline V gene, CDR1 is LGHNA and CDR2 is YSLEER. CDR3 in DNA: TGCGCCAGCAGCCAAGATTCCAGAGGCTCGAACACTGAAGCTTTCTTT. This sequence encodes CASSQDSRGSNTEAFF.

This clonotype was detected many times. This chain joins TRBV5-1 and TRBJ2-1, with TRBD2 identical over 9 bases. Per the germline V gene, CDR1 is SGHRS and CDR2 is YFSETQ. J lost 8 bases, V lost 0 bases, and 3 bases had no gene match. The CDR3 runs 14 residues. The DNA for the CDR3 is TGCGCCAGCAGCTTGGCTAGCGGGGTCGATGAGCAGTTCTTC. Its translation is CASSLASGVDEQFF.

This clonotype occurred many times. The chain recombines TRBV29-1 with TRBJ2-3; TRBD1 or TRBD2 may be the D gene (6 bases each). Germline CDR1 SQVTM, CDR2 ANQGSEA. The CDR3 runs to 12 residues. The CDR3: CSGRGGTDTQYF. The CDR3 DNA sequence: TGCAGTGGGAGAGGGGGGACAGATACGCAGTATTTT.

This clonotype was picked up many times. The chain has TRBV7-2 and TRBJ2-7, with 8 bases lining up with TRBD1. CDR1 is SGHTA, CDR2 FQGNSA, per germline. With 3 bases clipped from V and 3 bases from J, the junction kept 4 bases outside the gene matches. The CDR3 is 14 amino acids. The CDR3 here is CASSLGQVYYEQYF. CDR3 sequence (DNA): TGTGCCAGCAGCTTGGGACAGGTCTACTACGAGCAGTACTTC.